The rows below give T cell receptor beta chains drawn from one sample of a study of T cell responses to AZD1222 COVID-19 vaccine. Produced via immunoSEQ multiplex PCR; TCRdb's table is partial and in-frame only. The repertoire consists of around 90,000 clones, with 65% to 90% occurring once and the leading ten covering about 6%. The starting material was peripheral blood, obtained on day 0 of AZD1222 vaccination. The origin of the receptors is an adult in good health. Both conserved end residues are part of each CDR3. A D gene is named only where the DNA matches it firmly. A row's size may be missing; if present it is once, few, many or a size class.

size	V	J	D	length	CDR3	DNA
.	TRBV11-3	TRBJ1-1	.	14	CASSLGAMNTEAFF	TGTGCCAGCAGCTTGGGGGCAATGAACACTGAAGCTTTCTTT
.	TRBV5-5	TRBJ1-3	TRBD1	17	CASSLGQGTLSGNTIYF	TGTGCCAGCAGCCTCGGACAGGGGACACTCTCTGGAAACACCATATATTTT
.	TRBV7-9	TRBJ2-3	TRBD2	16	CASSPWTSTSTDTQYF	TGTGCCAGCAGCCCTTGGACTAGCACTAGCACAGATACGCAGTATTTT
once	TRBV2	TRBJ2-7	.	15	CASSEVQNPSYEQYF	TGTGCCAGCAGTGAAGTACAGAATCCCTCCTACGAGCAGTACTTC
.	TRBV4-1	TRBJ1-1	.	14	CASSHPGDGTEAFF	TGCGCCAGCAGCCACCCGGGAGATGGGACTGAAGCTTTCTTT
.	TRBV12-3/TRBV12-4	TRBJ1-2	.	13	CASYGGGNGGYTF	TGTGCCAGCTATGGGGGGGGCAATGGTGGCTACACCTTC
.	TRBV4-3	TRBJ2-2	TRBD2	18	CASSQEGLAGGHTGELFF	TGCGCCAGCAGCCAGGAGGGACTAGCGGGAGGGCACACCGGGGAGCTGTTTTTT
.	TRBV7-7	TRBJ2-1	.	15	CASSLGVGFGNEQFF	TGTGCTAGCAGCTTAGGGGTCGGGTTCGGGAATGAGCAGTTCTTC
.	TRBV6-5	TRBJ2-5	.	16	CASSYSMSRGRETQYF	TGTGCCAGCAGTTACTCGATGTCCCGGGGGAGAGAGACCCAGTACTTC
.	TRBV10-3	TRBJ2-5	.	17	CAISESVNLPLQETQYF	TGTGCCATCAGTGAGTCTGTGAACCTACCGCTCCAAGAGACCCAGTACTTC
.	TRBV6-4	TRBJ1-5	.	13	CASSEGARQPQHF	TGTGCCAGCAGTGAGGGGGCAAGGCAGCCCCAGCATTTT
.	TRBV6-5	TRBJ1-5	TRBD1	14	CASSPGTGIQPQHF	TGTGCCAGCAGCCCCGGGACAGGGATTCAGCCCCAGCATTTT
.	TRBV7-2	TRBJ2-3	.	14	CASSIRLSTDTQYF	TGTGCCAGCAGCATTAGACTGAGCACAGATACGCAGTATTTT
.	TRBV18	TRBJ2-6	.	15	CASSPPTSGANVLTF	TGTGCCAGCTCACCACCAACCTCTGGGGCCAACGTCCTGACTTTC
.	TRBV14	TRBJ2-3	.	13	CASSLSYRGTQYF	TGTGCCAGCAGCCTCTCGTATCGCGGTACGCAGTATTTT
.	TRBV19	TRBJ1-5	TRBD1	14	CASVIADRGQPQHF	TGTGCCAGCGTCATTGCGGACAGGGGTCAGCCCCAGCATTTT
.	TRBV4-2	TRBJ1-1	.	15	CASSQPGTMNTEAFF	TGTGCCAGCAGCCAACCCGGCACAATGAACACTGAAGCTTTCTTT
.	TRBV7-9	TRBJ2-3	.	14	CASASRSSTDTQYF	TGTGCCAGCGCTTCGAGATCTAGCACAGATACGCAGTATTTT
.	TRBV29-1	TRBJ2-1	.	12	CSVPTKIDEQFF	TGCAGCGTCCCCACAAAGATCGATGAGCAGTTCTTC
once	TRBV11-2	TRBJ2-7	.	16	CASSPWVWGSSYEQYF	TGTGCCAGCAGCCCCTGGGTGTGGGGGAGCTCCTACGAGCAGTACTTC
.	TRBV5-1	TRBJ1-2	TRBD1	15	CASSLGDGQGSGYTF	TGCGCCAGCAGCTTGGGGGACGGACAGGGCAGTGGCTACACCTTC
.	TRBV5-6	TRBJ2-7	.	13	CASSLRDSTEQYF	TGTGCCAGCAGCCTCCGGGACTCCACCGAGCAGTACTTC
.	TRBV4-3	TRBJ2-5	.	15	CASSQDYWLRETQYF	TGCGCCAGCAGCCAAGATTATTGGTTGCGAGAGACCCAGTACTTC
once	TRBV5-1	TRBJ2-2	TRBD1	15	CASSSGQAGTGELFF	TGCGCCAGCAGCTCGGGACAGGCTGGGACCGGGGAGCTGTTTTTT
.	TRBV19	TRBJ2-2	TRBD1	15	CASSGRDRNTGELFF	TGTGCCAGTAGTGGAAGGGACAGGAACACCGGGGAGCTGTTTTTT